This T cell receptor (beta chain) was sequenced for a study of cytotoxic CD8 clonotypes in ibrutinib-treated CLL. Researchers set a sequencing depth target of 1 in 200,000 to 1 in 1 million T cells. Profiling relied on immunoSEQ multiplex PCR, and the TCRdb table lists in-frame clones only, not all of them. The sample lists about 9,400 clones; 61% were seen once. This clone has just a few counts. V was pared by 0 bases and J by 0 bases, with 4 bases of the junction left unmatched. This CDR3 is built from 17 residues. CDR1 MNHNS and CDR2 SASEGT come from the germline V gene. This TCR derives from a human donor with chronic lymphocytic leukemia. The J gene is TRBJ1-3, the V gene TRBV6-1, with 8 bases that match TRBD1. Sequenced material: PBMCs, taken before ibrutinib treatment. DNA for the CDR3: TGTGCCAGCAGTGAAGCTTTGGGACAGGCCTCTGGAAACACCATATATTTT. It codes for CASSEALGQASGNTIYF.